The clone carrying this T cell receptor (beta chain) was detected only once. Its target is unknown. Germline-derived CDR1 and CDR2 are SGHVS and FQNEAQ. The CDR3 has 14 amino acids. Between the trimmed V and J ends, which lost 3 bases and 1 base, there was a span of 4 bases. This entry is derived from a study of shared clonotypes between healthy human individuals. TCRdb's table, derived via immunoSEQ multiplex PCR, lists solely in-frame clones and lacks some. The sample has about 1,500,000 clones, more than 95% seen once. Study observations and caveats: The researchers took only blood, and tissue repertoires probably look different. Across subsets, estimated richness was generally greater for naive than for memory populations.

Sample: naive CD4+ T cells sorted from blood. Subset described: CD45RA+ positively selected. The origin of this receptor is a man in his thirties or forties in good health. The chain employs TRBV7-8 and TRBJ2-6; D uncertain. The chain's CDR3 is CASSFFSGANVLTF. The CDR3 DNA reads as TGTGCCAGCAGCTTCTTTTCTGGGGCCAACGTCCTGACTTTC.